This TCR beta chain derives from a study of response to subunit inactivated influenza vaccine. General study points: There was a suggestion from the authors that each seasonal influenza vaccination recruits few new T cells.

This clonotype was counted a few times. The antigen is undetermined. This CDR3 is built from 13 residues. The germline V and J ends were trimmed by 6 bases and 4 bases, with 10 bases remaining between them. CDR1 MNHNY and CDR2 SVGAGI come from the germline V gene (reference sequence). TCRdb itself ran the RT-PCR reads through MiXCR, one entry per CDR3 protein. The table includes around 480,000 distinct CDR3 sequences, about a tenth detected once. The sample consisted of PBMCs from blood, taken about 40 days after vaccination. This TCR was recovered from a man aged 45-65 years who received an inactivated influenza vaccine. The chain has TRBV6-6 and TRBJ2-1, with no clear D. CDR3 residues: CASSTESYNEQFF. The CDR3 DNA sequence: TGTGCCAGCAGCACGGAAAGTTACAATGAGCAGTTCTTC.